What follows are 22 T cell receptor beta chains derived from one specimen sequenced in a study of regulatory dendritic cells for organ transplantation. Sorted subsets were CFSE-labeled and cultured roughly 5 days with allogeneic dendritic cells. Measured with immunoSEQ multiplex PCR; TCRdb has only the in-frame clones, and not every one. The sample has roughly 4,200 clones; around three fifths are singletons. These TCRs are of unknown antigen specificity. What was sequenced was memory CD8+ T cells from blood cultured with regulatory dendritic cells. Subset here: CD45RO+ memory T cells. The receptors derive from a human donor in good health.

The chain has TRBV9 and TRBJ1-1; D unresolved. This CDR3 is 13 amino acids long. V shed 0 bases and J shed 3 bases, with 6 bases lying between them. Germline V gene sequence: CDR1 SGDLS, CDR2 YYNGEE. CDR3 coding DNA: TGTGCCAGCAGCGTAGGCGGGGACACTGAAGCTTTCTTT. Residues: CASSVGGDTEAFF. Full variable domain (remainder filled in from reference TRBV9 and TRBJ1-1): DSGVTQTPKHLITATGQRVTLRCSPRSGDLSVYWYQQSLDQGLQFLIQYYNGEERAKGNILERFSAQQFPDLHSELNLSSLELGDSALYFCASSVGGDTEAFFGQGTRLTVV.

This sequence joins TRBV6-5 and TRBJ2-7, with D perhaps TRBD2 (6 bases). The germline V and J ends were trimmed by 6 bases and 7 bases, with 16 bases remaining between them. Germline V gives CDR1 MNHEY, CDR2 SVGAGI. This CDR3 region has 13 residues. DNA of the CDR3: TGTGCCAGCAGCTCCGGGACTCTTATAGAGCAGTACTTC. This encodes CASSSGTLIEQYF.

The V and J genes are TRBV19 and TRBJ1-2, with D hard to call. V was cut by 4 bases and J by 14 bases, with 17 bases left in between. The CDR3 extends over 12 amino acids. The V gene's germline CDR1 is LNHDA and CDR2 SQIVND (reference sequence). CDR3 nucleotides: TGTGCCAGTAGTACCTTCGGAGTTGGCGGGACCTTC. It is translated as CASSTFGVGGTF.

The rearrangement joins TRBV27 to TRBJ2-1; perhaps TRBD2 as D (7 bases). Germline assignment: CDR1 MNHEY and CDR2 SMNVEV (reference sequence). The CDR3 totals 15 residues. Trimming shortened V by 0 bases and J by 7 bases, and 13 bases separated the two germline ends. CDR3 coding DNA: TGTGCCAGCAGTTTATCGGGGGGGGGCCAGAATGAGCAGTTCTTC. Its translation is CASSLSGGGQNEQFF.

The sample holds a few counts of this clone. The CDR3 reads CASSQAWDNSYEQYF. DNA of the CDR3: TGCGCCAGCAGCCAGGCCTGGGACAACTCCTACGAGCAGTACTTC. The V and J genes are TRBV4-1 and TRBJ2-7, with a possible D match to TRBD1 (6 bases). V lost 3 bases and J lost 0, with 12 bases in between. There are 15 residues in the CDR3. Per germline, CDR1 MGHRA and CDR2 YSYEKL.

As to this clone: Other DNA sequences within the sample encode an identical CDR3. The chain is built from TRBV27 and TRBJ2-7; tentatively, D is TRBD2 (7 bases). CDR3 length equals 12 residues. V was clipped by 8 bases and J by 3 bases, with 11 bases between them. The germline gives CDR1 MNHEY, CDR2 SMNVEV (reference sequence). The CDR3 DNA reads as TGTGCCAGCGGGGGGGCGGACTACGAGCAGTACTTC. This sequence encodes CASGGADYEQYF.

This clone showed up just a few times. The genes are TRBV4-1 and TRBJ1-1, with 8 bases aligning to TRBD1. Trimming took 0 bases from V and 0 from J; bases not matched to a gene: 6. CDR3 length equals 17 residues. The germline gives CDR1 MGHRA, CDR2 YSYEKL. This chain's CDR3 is CASSQDVGQGVNTEAFF. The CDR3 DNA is TGCGCCAGCAGCCAAGATGTAGGACAGGGCGTGAACACTGAAGCTTTCTTT.

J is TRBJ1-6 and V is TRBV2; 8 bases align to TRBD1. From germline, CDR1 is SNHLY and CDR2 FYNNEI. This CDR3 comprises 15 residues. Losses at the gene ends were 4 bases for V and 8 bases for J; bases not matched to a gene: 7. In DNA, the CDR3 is TGTGCCAGCAGTGTTGACAGGGGACAAGATTCACCCCTCCACTTT. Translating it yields CASSVDRGQDSPLHF.

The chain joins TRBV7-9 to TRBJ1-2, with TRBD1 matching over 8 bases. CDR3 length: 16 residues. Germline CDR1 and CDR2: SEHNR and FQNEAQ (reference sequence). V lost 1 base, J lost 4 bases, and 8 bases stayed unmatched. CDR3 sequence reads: CASSLGAGGASYGYTF. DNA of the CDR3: TGTGCCAGCAGCTTAGGAGCAGGGGGCGCTTCCTATGGCTACACCTTC.

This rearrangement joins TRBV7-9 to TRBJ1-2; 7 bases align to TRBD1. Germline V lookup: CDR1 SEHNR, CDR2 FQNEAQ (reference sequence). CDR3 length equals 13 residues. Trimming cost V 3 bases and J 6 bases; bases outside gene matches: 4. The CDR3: CASSFDRVNGYTF. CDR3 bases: TGTGCCAGCAGCTTTGACAGGGTAAATGGCTACACCTTC.

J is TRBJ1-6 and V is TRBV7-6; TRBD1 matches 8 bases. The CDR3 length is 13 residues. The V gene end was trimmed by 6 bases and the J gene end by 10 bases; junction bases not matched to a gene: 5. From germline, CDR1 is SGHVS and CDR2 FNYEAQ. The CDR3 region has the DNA TGTGCCAGCAGTCAGGGGGCGGGGTCACCCCTCCACTTT. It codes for CASSQGAGSPLHF.

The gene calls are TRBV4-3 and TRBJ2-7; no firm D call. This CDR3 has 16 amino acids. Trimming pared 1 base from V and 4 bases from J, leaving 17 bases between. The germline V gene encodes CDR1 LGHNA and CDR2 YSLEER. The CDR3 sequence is CASSQGAPSESYEQYF. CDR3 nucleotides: TGCGCCAGCAGCCAAGGGGCCCCATCAGAGAGTTACGAGCAGTACTTC.

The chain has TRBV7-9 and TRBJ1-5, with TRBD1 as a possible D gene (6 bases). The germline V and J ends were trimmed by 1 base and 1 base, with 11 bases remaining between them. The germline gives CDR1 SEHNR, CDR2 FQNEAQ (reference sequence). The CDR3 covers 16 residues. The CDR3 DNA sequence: TGTGCCAGCAGCTTAGAACAGGGCCTAAGCAATCAGCCCCAGCATTTT. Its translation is CASSLEQGLSNQPQHF.

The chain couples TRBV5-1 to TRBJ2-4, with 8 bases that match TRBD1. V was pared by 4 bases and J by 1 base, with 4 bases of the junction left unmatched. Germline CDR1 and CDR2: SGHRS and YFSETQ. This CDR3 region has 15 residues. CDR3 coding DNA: TGCGCCAGCAGCCTGACAGGGGTGGCCAAAAACATTCAGTACTTC. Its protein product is CASSLTGVAKNIQYF.

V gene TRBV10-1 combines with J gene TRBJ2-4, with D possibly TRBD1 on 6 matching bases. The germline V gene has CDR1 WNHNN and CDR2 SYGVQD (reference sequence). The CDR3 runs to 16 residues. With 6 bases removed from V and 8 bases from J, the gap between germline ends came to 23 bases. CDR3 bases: TGCGCCAGCAGAGACAGACAGGTCTTGGCGGTAGACATTCAGTACTTC. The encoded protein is CASRDRQVLAVDIQYF.

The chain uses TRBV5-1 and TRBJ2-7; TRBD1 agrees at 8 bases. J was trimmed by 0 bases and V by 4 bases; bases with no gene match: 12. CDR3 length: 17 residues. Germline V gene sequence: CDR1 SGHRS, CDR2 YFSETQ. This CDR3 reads CASSPPRQGTGSYEQYF. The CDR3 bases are TGCGCCAGCAGCCCTCCTAGACAGGGGACGGGCTCCTACGAGCAGTACTTC. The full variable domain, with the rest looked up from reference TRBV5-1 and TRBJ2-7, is KAGVTQTPRYLIKTRGQQVTLSCSPISGHRSVSWYQQTPGQGLQFLFEYFSETQRNKGNFPGRFSGRQFSNSRSEMNVSTLELGDSALYLCASSPPRQGTGSYEQYFGPGTRLTVT.

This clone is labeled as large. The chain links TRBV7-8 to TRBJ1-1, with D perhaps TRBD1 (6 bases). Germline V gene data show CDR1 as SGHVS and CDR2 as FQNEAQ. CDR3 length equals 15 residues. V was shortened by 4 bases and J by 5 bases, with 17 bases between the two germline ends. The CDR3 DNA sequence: TGTGCCAGCAGCTCACAGACAGGCGGGTATACTGAAGCTTTCTTT. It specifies CASSSQTGGYTEAFF.

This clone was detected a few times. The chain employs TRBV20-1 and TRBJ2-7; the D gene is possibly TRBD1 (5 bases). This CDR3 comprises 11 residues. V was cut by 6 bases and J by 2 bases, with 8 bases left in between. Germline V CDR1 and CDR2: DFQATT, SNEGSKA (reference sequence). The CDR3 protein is CSATAAYEQYF. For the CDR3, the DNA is TGCAGTGCGACAGCCGCCTACGAGCAGTACTTC.

The CDR3 region is CASSIASGGVADTQYF. The CDR3 bases are TGTGCCAGCAGCATCGCTAGCGGGGGGGTGGCAGATACGCAGTATTTT. The chain joins TRBV9 to TRBJ2-3; TRBD2 agrees at 12 bases. CDR3 length equals 16 residues. The germline V gene encodes CDR1 SGDLS and CDR2 YYNGEE. V dropped 4 bases and J dropped 4; count of bases not matched to a gene: 7.

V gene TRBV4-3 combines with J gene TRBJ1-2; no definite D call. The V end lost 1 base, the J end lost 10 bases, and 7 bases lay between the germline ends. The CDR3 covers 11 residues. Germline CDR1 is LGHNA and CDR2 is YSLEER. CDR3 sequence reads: CASSQGSSYTF. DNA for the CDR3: TGCGCCAGCAGCCAAGGCAGTTCCTACACCTTC.

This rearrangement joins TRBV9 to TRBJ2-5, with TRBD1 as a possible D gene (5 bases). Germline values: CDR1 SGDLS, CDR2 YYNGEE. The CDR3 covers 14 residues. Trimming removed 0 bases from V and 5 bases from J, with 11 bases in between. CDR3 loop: CASSVEGRVETQYF. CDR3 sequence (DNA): TGTGCCAGCAGCGTAGAAGGCAGGGTGGAGACCCAGTACTTC.

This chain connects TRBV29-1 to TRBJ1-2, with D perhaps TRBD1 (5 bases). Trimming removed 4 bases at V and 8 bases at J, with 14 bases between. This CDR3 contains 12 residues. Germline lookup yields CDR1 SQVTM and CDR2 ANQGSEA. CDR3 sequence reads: CSVGADSGGYTF. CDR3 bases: TGCAGCGTTGGGGCTGACAGTGGAGGCTACACCTTC.